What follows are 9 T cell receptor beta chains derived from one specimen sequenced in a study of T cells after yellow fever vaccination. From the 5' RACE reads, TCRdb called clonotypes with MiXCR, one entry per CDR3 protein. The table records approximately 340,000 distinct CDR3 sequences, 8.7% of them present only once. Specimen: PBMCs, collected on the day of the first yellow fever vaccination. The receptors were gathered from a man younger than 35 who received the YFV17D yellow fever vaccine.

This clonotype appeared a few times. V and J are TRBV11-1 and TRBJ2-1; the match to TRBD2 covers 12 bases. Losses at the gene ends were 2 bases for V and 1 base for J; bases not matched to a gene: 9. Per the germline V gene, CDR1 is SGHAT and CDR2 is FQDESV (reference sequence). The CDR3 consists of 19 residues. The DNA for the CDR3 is TGTGCCAGCAGCTTAAGACTAGCGGGGGTGAACCCTTCCTACAATGAGCAGTTCTTC. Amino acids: CASSLRLAGVNPSYNEQFF.

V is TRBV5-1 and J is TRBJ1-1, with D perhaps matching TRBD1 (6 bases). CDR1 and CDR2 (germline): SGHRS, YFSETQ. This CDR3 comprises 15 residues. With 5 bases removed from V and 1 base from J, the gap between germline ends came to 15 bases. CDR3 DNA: TGCGCCAGCAGGAGGGACATTAAGGGGAACACTGAAGCTTTCTTT. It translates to CASRRDIKGNTEAFF.

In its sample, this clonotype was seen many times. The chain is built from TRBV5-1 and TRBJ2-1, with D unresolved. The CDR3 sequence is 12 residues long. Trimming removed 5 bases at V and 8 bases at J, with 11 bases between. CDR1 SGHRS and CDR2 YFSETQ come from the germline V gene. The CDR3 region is CASSPAGDEQFF. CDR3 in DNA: TGCGCCAGCAGTCCAGCCGGCGATGAGCAGTTCTTC.

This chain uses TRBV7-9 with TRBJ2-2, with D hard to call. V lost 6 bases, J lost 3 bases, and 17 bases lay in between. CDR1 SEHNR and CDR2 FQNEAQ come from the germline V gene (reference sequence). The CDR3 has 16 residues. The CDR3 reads CASRDEWDEDTGELFF. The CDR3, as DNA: TGTGCCAGCAGGGACGAATGGGATGAGGACACCGGGGAGCTGTTTTTT.

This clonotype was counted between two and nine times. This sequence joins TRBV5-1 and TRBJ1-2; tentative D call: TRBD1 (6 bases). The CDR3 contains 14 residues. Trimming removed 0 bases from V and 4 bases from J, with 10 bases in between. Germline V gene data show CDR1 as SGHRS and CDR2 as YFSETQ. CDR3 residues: CASSLDSGAYGYTF. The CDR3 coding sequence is TGCGCCAGCAGCTTGGATTCAGGGGCCTATGGCTACACCTTC.

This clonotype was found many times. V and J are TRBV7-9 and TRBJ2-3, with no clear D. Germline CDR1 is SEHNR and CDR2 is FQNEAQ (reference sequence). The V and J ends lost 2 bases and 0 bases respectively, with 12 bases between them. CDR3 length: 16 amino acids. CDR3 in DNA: TGTGCCAGCAGCTTAACGCGGCGGCAGAGCACAGATACGCAGTATTTT. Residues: CASSLTRRQSTDTQYF.

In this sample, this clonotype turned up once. As DNA, the CDR3 is TGTGCCAGCAGTTTATATCCAGTTAGCACTGGGGCCAACGTCCTGACTTTC. Protein product: CASSLYPVSTGANVLTF. The V call is TRBV27, the J call TRBJ2-6; D gene ambiguous. Germline V CDR1 and CDR2: MNHEY, SMNVEV (reference sequence). This CDR3 has 17 residues. The V end was cut by 1 base, the J end by 2 bases, with 12 bases between.

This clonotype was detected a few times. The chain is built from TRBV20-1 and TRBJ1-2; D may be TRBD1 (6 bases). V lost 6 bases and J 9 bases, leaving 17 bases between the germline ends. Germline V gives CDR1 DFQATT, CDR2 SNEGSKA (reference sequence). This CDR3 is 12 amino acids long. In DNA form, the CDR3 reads TGCAGTGCCACCTCTCCCCAGGGGAGCTACACCTTC. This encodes CSATSPQGSYTF.

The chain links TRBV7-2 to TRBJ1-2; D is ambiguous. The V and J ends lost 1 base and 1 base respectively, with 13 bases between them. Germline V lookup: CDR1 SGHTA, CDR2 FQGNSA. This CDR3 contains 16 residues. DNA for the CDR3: TGTGCCAGCAGCTTAGTCTTGTCTGGGAATAACTATGGCTACACCTTC. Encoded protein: CASSLVLSGNNYGYTF.